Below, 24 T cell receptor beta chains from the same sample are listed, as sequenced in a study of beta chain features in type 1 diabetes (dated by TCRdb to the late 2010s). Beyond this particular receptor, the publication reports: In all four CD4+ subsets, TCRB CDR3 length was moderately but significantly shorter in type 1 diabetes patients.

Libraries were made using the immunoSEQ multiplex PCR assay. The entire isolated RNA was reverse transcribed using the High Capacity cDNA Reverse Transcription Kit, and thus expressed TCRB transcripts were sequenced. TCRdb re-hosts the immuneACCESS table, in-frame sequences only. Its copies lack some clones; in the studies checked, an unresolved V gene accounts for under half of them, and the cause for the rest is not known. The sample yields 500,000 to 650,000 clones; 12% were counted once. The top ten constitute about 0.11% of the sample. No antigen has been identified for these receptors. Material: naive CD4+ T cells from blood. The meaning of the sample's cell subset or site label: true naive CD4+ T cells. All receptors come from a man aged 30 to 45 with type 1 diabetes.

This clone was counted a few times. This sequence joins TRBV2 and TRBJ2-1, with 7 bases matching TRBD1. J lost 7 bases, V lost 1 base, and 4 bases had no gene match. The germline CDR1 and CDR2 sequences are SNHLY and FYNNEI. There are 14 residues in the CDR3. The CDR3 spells CASSEGQGSNEQFF. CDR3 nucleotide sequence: TGTGCCAGCAGTGAAGGACAGGGCTCTAATGAGCAGTTCTTC.

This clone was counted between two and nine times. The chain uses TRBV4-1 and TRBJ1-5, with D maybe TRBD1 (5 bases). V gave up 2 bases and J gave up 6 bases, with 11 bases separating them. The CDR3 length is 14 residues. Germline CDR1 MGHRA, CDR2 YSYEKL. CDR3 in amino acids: CASSQIQGSQPQHF. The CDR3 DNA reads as TGCGCCAGCAGCCAAATCCAGGGAAGTCAGCCCCAGCATTTT.

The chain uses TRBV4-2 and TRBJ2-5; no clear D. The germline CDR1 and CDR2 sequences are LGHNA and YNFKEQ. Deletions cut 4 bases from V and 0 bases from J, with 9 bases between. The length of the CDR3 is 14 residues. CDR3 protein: CASSPRGYQETQYF. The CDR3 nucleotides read TGTGCCAGCAGCCCCCGTGGGTACCAAGAGACCCAGTACTTC.

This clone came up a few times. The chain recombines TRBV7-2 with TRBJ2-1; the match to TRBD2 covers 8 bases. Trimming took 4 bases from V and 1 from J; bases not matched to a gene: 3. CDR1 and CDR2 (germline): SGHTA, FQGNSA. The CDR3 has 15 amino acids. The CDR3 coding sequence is TGTGCCAGCAGCTCCGAGCGGGGGTCCTACAATGAGCAGTTCTTC. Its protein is CASSSERGSYNEQFF.

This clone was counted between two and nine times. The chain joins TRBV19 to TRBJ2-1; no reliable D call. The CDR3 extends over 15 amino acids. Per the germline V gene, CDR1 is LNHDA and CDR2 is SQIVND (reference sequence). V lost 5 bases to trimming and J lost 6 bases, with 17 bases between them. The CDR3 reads CASSDRLRDRNEQFF. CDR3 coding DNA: TGTGCCAGTAGTGACCGGCTACGAGACCGCAATGAGCAGTTCTTC.

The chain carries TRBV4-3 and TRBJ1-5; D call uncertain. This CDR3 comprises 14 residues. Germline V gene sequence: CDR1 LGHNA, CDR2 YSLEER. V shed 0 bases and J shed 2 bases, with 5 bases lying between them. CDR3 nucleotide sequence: TGCGCCAGCAGCCAAGATTCTGGCAATCAGCCCCAGCATTTT. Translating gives CASSQDSGNQPQHF.

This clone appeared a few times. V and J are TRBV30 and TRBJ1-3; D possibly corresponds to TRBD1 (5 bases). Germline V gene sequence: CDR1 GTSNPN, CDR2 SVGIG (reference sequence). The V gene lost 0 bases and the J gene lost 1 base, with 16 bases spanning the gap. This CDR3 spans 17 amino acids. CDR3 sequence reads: CAWSVQAYLGSGNTIYF. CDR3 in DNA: TGTGCCTGGAGTGTACAGGCATACCTAGGATCTGGAAACACCATATATTTT.

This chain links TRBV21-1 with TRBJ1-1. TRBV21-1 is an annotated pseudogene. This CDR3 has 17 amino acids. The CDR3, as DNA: TGTGCCAGCAGCAACAATCGACGATATCGATCGGTCACTGAAGCTTTCTTT. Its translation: CASSNNRRYRSVTEAFF.

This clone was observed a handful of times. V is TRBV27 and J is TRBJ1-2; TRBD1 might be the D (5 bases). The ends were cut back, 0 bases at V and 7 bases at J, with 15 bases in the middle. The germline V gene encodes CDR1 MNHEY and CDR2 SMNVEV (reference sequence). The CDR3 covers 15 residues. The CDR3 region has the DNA TGTGCCAGCAGTTTATCCGGGACGGTTTGGGGTGGCTACACCTTC. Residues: CASSLSGTVWGGYTF.

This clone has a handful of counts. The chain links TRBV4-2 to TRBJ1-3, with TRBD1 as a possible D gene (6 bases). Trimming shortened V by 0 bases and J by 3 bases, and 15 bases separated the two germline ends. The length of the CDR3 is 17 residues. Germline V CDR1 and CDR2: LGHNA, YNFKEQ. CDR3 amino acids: CASSQEGTRYSGNTIYF. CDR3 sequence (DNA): TGTGCCAGCAGCCAAGAGGGGACACGGTATAGTGGAAACACCATATATTTT.

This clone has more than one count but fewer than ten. In nucleotides, the CDR3 is TGTGCCTGGGCTTACAGGGACACCGGGGAGCTGTTTTTT. Amino acid sequence: CAWAYRDTGELFF. This sequence joins TRBV30 and TRBJ2-2; a weak D match, TRBD1 (6 bases). The V gene's germline CDR1 is GTSNPN and CDR2 SVGIG (reference sequence). This CDR3 is 13 amino acids long. The V end lost 5 bases, the J end lost 3 bases, and 10 bases lay between the germline ends.

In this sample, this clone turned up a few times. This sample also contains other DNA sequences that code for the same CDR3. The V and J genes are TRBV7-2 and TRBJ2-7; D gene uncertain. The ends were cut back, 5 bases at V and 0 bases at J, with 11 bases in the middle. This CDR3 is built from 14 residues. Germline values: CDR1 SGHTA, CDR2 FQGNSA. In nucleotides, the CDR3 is TGTGCCAGCAGCCCGTCCGGGTCCTCCTACGAGCAGTACTTC. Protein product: CASSPSGSSYEQYF.

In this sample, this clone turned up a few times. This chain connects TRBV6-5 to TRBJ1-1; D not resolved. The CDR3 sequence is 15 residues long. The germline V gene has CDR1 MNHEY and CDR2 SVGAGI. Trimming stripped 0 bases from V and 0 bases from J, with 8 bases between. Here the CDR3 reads CASSYSRRLNTEAFF. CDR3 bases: TGTGCCAGCAGTTACTCGAGACGTTTGAACACTGAAGCTTTCTTT.

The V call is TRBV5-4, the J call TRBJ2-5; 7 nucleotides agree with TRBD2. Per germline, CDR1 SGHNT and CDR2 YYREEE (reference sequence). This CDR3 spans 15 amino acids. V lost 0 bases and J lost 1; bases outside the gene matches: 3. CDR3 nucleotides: TGTGCCAGCAGCTTGGCGGCGGGGGTCCAAGAGACCCAGTACTTC. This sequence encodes CASSLAAGVQETQYF.

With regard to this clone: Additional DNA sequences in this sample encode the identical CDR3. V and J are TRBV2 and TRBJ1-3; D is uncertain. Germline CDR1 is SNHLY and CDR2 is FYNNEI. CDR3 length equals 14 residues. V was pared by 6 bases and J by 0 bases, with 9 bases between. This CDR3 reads CASRSLNSGNTIYF. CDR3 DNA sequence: TGTGCCAGCAGATCCCTAAACTCTGGAAACACCATATATTTT.

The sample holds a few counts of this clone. CDR3 residues: CAISGSTGDQETQYF. CDR3 DNA sequence: TGTGCCATCAGTGGCTCGACAGGGGACCAAGAGACCCAGTACTTC. The J gene is TRBJ2-5, the V gene TRBV10-3, with TRBD1 identical over 8 bases. CDR1 and CDR2 (germline): ENHRY, SYGVKD. CDR3 length: 15 residues. J was trimmed by 0 bases and V by 4 bases; bases with no gene match: 4.

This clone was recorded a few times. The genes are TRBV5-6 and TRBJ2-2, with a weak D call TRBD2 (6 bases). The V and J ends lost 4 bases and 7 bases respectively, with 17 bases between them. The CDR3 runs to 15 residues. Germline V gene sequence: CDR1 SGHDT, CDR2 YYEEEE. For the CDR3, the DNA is TGTGCCAGCAGCCCCACCGGCGGGGAACACGGGGAGCTGTTTTTT. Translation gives CASSPTGGEHGELFF.

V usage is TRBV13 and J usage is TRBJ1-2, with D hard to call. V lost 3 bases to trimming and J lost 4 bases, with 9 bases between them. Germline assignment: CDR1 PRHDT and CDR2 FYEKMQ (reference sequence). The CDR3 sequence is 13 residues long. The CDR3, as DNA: TGTGCCAGCAGCTTGACCAACAGCTATGGCTACACCTTC. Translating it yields CASSLTNSYGYTF.

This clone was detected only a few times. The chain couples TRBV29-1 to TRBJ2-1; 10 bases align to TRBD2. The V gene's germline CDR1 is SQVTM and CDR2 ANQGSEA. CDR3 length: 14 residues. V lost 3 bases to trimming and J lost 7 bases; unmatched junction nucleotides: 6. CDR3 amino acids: CSVDLAGGGNEQFF. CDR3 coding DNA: TGCAGCGTTGACTTAGCGGGGGGCGGGAATGAGCAGTTCTTC.

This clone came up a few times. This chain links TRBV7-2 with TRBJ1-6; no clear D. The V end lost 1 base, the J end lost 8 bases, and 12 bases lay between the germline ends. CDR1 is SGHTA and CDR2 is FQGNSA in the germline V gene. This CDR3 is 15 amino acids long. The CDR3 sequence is CASSLGPVGDSPLHF. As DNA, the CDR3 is TGTGCCAGCAGCTTAGGGCCGGTTGGGGATTCACCCCTCCACTTT.

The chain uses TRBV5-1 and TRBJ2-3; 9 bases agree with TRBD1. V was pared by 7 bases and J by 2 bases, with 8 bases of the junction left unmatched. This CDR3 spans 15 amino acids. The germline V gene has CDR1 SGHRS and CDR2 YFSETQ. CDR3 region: CASLHRDRDTDTQYF. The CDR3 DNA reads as TGCGCCAGCCTACACCGGGACAGGGACACAGATACGCAGTATTTT.

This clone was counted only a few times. CDR3 bases: TGTGCCAGCACCCACCAAGGGTACCAAGAGACCCAGTACTTC. Encoded protein: CASTHQGYQETQYF. The chain has TRBV5-6 and TRBJ2-5; D not resolved. The CDR3 runs to 14 residues. In germline, CDR1 is SGHDT, CDR2 YYEEEE. The germline V and J ends were trimmed by 6 bases and 0 bases, with 12 bases remaining between them. The complete variable domain, with remaining parts taken from reference TRBV5-6 and TRBJ2-5, reads DAGVTQSPTHLIKTRGQQVTLRCSPKSGHDTVSWYQQALGQGPQFIFQYYEEEERQRGNFPDRFSGHQFPNYSSELNVNALLLGDSALYLCASTHQGYQETQYFGPGTRLLVL.

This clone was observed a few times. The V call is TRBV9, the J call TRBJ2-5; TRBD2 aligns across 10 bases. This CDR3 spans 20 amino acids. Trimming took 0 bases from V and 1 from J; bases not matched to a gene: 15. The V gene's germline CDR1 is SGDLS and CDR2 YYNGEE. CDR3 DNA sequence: TGTGCCAGCAGCGTAGCGATTTTGGGGTCTAGCGGGGGATTCCAAGAGACCCAGTACTTC. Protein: CASSVAILGSSGGFQETQYF.

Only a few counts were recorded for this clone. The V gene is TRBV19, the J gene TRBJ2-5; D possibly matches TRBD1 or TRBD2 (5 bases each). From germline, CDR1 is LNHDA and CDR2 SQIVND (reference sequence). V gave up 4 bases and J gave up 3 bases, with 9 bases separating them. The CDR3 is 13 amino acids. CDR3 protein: CASSTGLEETQYF. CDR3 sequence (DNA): TGTGCCAGTAGTACGGGGCTAGAAGAGACCCAGTACTTC.